This paragraph covers one T cell receptor beta chain sequence. The V and J ends lost 1 base and 3 bases, in that order; junction bases with no gene match: 9. Germline loops: CDR1 MNHNS, CDR2 SASEGT. CDR3 length equals 18 residues. This specimen belongs to a study of cytomegalovirus exposure and HLA in healthy donors. Assay used: immunoSEQ multiplex PCR; TCRdb lists only in-frame clones, some missing. The sample holds around 150,000 clones; approximately 82% are singletons and the top ten take 25% to 30%. Sequences were obtained from PBMCs. This sequence originates from a man aged 30-40 years in good health and CMV-seropositive. The chain uses TRBV6-1 and TRBJ2-3; 11 nucleotides line up with TRBD2. CDR3 protein: CASSEDPPLAGVTDTQYF. The DNA of the CDR3 is TGTGCCAGCAGTGAAGATCCCCCACTAGCGGGGGTTACAGATACGCAGTATTTT.